This entry features one TCR beta chain sequence. Its specificity is not known. This CDR3 is built from 16 residues. Germline-derived CDR1 and CDR2 are PRHDT and FYEKMQ (reference sequence). Between the trimmed V and J ends, which lost 1 base and 0 bases, there was a span of 13 bases. In the PCR, 60 Vbeta and 13 Jbeta primers were used. Measured with immunoSEQ multiplex PCR; TCRdb has only the in-frame clones, and not every one. Of more than 85,000 clones in the sample, approximately 76% are singletons; the top ten hold around 8%. This record belongs to a study of cytomegalovirus exposure and HLA in healthy donors. Study results and limitations: Most subjects' HLA-A and HLA-B alleles were reportedly predicted from TCR beta sequences. As a later analysis revealed, the rate of TCR association differed by HLA locus, with DRB1 most and HLA-C fewest.

Specimen: PBMCs. J is TRBJ2-7 and V is TRBV13, with a weak D call TRBD2 (5 bases). This TCR came from a man between 40 and 49 years old in good health and CMV-seronegative. CDR3 sequence: CASSLEWRASSYEQYF. The CDR3 coding sequence is TGTGCCAGCAGCTTAGAGTGGCGGGCGAGCTCCTACGAGCAGTACTTC.